This T cell receptor beta chain was profiled in a study of CD8 T cells in ankylosing spondylitis. Study-level findings and limits: Disease-linked clones bore a CD8+ phenotype and were relatively rare in peripheral blood.

The table lists this clonotype with many counts. Its antigen is still unknown. TCRdb passed the 5' RACE reads through MiXCR, listing each CDR3 protein once. The sample holds about 240,000 distinct CDR3 sequences, 8.6% seen once. V lost 5 bases and J lost 5, with 27 bases in between. The CDR3 loop spans 19 amino acids. Input material: blood, either unsorted or a sorted T cell fraction (not recorded which). The chain recombines TRBV12-3 or TRBV12-4 with TRBJ2-2; D could derive from TRBD1 or TRBD2 (5 bases each). This sequence was found in a male donor with ankylosing spondylitis or in good health (not recorded which). The CDR3 protein is CASSPRLGETRRITGELFF. In nucleotides, the CDR3 is TGTGCCAGCAGTCCAAGGTTAGGGGAAACTAGGAGGATTACCGGGGAGCTGTTTTTT.